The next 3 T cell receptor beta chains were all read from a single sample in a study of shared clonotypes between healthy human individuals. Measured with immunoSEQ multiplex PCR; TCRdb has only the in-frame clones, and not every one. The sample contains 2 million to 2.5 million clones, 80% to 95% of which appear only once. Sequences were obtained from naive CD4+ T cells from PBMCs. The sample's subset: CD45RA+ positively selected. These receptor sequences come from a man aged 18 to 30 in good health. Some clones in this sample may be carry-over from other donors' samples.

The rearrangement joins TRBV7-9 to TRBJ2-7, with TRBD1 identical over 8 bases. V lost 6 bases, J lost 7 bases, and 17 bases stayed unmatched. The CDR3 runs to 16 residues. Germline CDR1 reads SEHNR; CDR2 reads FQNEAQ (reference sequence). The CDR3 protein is CASSRPGAQGAGEQYF. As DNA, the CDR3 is TGTGCCAGCAGTCGTCCAGGAGCGCAGGGGGCGGGTGAGCAGTACTTC.

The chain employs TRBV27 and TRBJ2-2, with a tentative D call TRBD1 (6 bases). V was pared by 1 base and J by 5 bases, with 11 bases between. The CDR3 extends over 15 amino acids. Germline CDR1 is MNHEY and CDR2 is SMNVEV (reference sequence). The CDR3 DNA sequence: TGTGCCAGCAGTTTATTCAGGGGAGTAACCGGGGAGCTGTTTTTT. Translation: CASSLFRGVTGELFF.

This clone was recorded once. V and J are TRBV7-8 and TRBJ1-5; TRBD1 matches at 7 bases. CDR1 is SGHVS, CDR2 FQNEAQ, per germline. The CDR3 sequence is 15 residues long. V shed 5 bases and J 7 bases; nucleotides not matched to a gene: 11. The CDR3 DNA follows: TGTGCCAGCAGCAACGACAGGGTTCGCGGACAGCCCCAGCATTTT. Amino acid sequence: CASSNDRVRGQPQHF.